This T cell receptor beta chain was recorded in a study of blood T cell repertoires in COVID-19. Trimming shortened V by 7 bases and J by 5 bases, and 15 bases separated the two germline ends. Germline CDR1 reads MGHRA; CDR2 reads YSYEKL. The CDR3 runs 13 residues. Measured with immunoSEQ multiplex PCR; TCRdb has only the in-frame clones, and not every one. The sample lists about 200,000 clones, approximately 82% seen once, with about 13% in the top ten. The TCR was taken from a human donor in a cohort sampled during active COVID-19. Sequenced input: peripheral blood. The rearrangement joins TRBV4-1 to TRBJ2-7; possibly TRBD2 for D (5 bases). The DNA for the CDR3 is TGCGCCAGCACCCGGGAAGAGGATGACGAGCAGTACTTC. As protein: CASTREEDDEQYF.